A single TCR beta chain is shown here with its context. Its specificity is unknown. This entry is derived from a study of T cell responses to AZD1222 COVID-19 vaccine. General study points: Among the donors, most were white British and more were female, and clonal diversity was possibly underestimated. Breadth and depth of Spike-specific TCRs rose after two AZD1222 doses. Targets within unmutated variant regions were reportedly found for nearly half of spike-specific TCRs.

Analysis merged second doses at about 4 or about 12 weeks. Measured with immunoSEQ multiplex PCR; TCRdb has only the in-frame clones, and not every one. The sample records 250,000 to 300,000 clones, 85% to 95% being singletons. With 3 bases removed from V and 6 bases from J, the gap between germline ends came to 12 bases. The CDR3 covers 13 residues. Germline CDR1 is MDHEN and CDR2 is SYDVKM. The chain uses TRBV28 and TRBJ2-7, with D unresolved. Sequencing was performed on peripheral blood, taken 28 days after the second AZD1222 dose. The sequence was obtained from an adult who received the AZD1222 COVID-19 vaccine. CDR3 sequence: CASSFWQSGEQYF. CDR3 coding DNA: TGTGCCAGCAGTTTCTGGCAGTCGGGCGAGCAGTACTTC.